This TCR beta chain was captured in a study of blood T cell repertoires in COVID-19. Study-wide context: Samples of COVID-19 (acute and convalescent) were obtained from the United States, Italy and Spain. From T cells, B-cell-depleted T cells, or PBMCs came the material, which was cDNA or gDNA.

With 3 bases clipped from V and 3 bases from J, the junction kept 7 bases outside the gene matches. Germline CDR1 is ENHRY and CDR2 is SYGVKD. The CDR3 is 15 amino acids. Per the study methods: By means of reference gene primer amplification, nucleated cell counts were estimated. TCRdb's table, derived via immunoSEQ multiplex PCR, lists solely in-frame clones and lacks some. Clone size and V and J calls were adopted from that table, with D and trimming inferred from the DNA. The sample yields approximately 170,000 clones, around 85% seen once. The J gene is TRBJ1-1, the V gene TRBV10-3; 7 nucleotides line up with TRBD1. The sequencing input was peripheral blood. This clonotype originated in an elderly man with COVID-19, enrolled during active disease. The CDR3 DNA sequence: TGTGCCATCAGTGATAGGGACAGAGGCGACACTGAAGCTTTCTTT. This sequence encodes CAISDRDRGDTEAFF.